Listed below are T cell receptor beta chains from one sample, sequenced in a study of blood T cell repertoires in COVID-19. The assay was immunoSEQ multiplex PCR, and TCRdb's table has in-frame clones only and misses some. The table includes some 230,000 clones, 75% to 90% detected once. Sequences were obtained from peripheral blood. The source of these receptors is a man aged 25-45 years who had recovered from COVID-19. The CDR3 runs from the conserved cysteine through the conserved F or W. The D gene is left open where the match is weak. Only some rows state a clone size, as once, few, many or a class for expanded clones.

TRBV11-2	TRBD1	NA	TRBJ2-1	CASSLVAGGNEQFF	TGTGCCAGCAGCTTAGTCGCAGGGGGCAATGAGCAGTTCTTC
TRBV4-1	NA	NA	TRBJ1-1	CASRAPNTEAFF	TGCGCCAGCAGGGCACCGAACACTGAAGCTTTCTTT
TRBV19	TRBD1	NA	TRBJ2-7	CAREGQVCSYEQYF	TGTGCCAGGGAAGGACAGGTATGCTCCTACGAGCAGTACTTC
TRBV11-2	NA	NA	TRBJ1-1	CASSLEGLRGTEAFF	TGTGCCAGCAGCTTAGAGGGGCTGCGGGGCACTGAAGCTTTCTTT
TRBV5-6	NA	NA	TRBJ1-2	CASSFLQGFNGYTF	TGTGCCAGCAGTTTTTTACAGGGTTTTAATGGCTACACCTTC
TRBV6-5	NA	NA	TRBJ1-2	CASSPTLSNYGYTF	TGTGCCAGCAGTCCGACACTCAGTAACTATGGCTACACCTTC
TRBV19	NA	NA	TRBJ2-1	CASGHGLAYNEQFF	TGTGCCAGTGGTCATGGGCTAGCGTACAATGAGCAGTTCTTC
TRBV2	NA	NA	TRBJ1-2	CASSESGSGYTF	TGTGCCAGCAGTGAGTCCGGGTCCGGCTACACCTTC
TRBV4-2	NA	NA	TRBJ1-4	CASSQRTSSTIEKLFF	TGTGCCAGCAGCCAACGCACCTCCTCAACTATTGAAAAACTGTTTTTT
TRBV29-1	NA	few	TRBJ1-5	CSVRVSNQPQHF	TGCAGCGTCAGGGTTAGCAATCAGCCCCAGCATTTT
TRBV5-1	TRBD2	NA	TRBJ2-5	CASSWGLAGGSQETQYF	TGCGCCAGCAGCTGGGGCCTAGCGGGGGGCTCACAAGAGACCCAGTACTTC
TRBV27	NA	NA	TRBJ1-5	CASSLGGTGQPQHF	TGTGCCAGCAGTTTAGGGGGGACGGGGCAGCCCCAGCATTTT
TRBV27	NA	NA	TRBJ1-2	CASSSRGANYGYTF	TGTGCCAGCAGTTCTCGGGGAGCCAACTATGGCTACACCTTC
TRBV5-1	NA	NA	TRBJ2-1	CASSGVANEQFF	TGCGCCAGCTCCGGGGTTGCCAATGAGCAGTTCTTC
TRBV10-2	TRBD1	NA	TRBJ2-7	CASTSGTALYEQYF	TGCGCCAGCACCTCCGGGACAGCTCTTTACGAGCAGTACTTC
TRBV19	NA	NA	TRBJ2-6	CASSIDRWSGANVLTF	TGTGCCAGTAGTATCGACAGGTGGTCTGGGGCCAACGTCCTGACTTTC
TRBV4-3	TRBD1	NA	TRBJ1-6	CASSHHPQGGNNSPLHF	TGCGCCAGCAGCCACCACCCACAGGGGGGAAATAATTCACCCCTCCACTTT
TRBV14	NA	NA	TRBJ1-1	CASRLPGNTEAFF	TGTGCCAGCAGACTACCGGGGAACACTGAAGCTTTCTTT
TRBV19	NA	NA	TRBJ1-5	CASSIRQGNQPQHF	TGTGCCAGTAGTATACGACAGGGCAATCAGCCCCAGCATTTT
TRBV11-2	NA	NA	TRBJ1-1	CASSLERGRMNTEAFF	TGTGCCAGCAGCTTAGAAAGGGGCAGGATGAACACTGAAGCTTTCTTT
TRBV5-1	NA	NA	TRBJ2-7	CASSLKSAGTSYEQYF	TGCGCCAGCAGCTTGAAGTCGGCGGGAACCTCCTACGAGCAGTACTTC
TRBV5-1	TRBD1	NA	TRBJ1-5	CASSLETGGNQPQHF	TGCGCCAGCAGCTTGGAGACAGGGGGCAATCAGCCCCAGCATTTT
TRBV19	NA	NA	TRBJ2-7	CASSVKQGPLYF	TGTGCCAGTAGTGTTAAACAGGGACCCCTCTACTTC
TRBV5-1	NA	NA	TRBJ2-5	CASSFLLAGRGETQYF	TGCGCCAGCAGCTTCTTACTGGCGGGGCGGGGAGAGACCCAGTACTTC
TRBV6-4	NA	once	TRBJ2-1	CASSPRGTYNEQFF	TGTGCCAGCAGCCCCAGGGGAACCTACAATGAGCAGTTCTTC
TRBV5-1	NA	NA	TRBJ1-2	CASSLVGRANYGYTF	TGCGCCAGCAGCTTGGTTGGCAGGGCTAACTATGGCTACACCTTC
TRBV2	NA	many	TRBJ1-1	CASMTDRGGTEAFF	TGTGCCAGCATGACGGACCGAGGAGGCACTGAAGCTTTCTTT
TRBV5-1	TRBD1	few	TRBJ1-2	CASSSTGGRGYGYTF	TGCGCCAGCAGCTCCACAGGGGGAAGGGGCTATGGCTACACCTTC
TRBV6-5	TRBD2	NA	TRBJ2-3	CASKGGGEADTQYF	TGTGCCAGCAAGGGCGGGGGGGAGGCAGATACGCAGTATTTT
TRBV7-9	NA	NA	TRBJ2-7	CASSLGLAGEQYF	TGTGCCAGCAGCTTAGGCCTAGCTGGCGAGCAGTACTTC
TRBV6-5	NA	NA	TRBJ2-5	CASSPPWAGEETQYF	TGTGCCAGCAGTCCCCCGTGGGCAGGGGAAGAGACCCAGTACTTC
TRBV29-1	TRBD2	NA	TRBJ2-7	CSVEVAGRGIPYEQYF	TGCAGCGTTGAAGTCGCCGGGCGGGGGATTCCCTACGAGCAGTACTTC
TRBV3-1/TRBV3-2	TRBD1	once	TRBJ1-2	CASSQLTGDGYTF	TGTGCCAGCAGCCAACTCACAGGGGATGGCTACACCTTC
TRBV29-1	NA	NA	TRBJ1-2	CSVEEVGHSGYTF	TGCAGCGTTGAAGAGGTGGGACACTCTGGCTACACCTTC
TRBV27	NA	NA	TRBJ2-1	CASSFSGNHEQFF	TGTGCCAGCAGTTTCTCAGGGAACCATGAGCAGTTCTTC
TRBV24-1	TRBD2	NA	TRBJ2-5	CATSDSSGGGLETQYF	TGTGCCACCAGTGATTCTAGCGGGGGGGGATTGGAGACCCAGTACTTC
TRBV10-3	NA	NA	TRBJ1-3	CAIGYSSGNTIYF	TGTGCCATCGGCTACAGTTCTGGAAACACCATATATTTT
TRBV7-2	NA	NA	TRBJ2-3	CASSLDAGTDTQYF	TGTGCCAGCAGCTTAGATGCGGGCACAGATACGCAGTATTTT
TRBV7-9	NA	NA	TRBJ2-3	CASQAGGTDTQYF	TGTGCCAGCCAAGCAGGGGGCACAGATACGCAGTATTTT
TRBV5-1	TRBD2	NA	TRBJ2-5	CASRTGLAGTLQETQYF	TGCGCCAGCAGGACGGGACTAGCGGGGACCTTACAAGAGACCCAGTACTTC
TRBV4-1	NA	few	TRBJ1-5	CASSQDIGAKKANQPQHF	TGCGCCAGCAGCCAAGATATAGGGGCGAAGAAGGCTAACCAGCCCCAGCATTTT
TRBV7-9	TRBD1	NA	TRBJ1-2	CASSLSGSRGRVYGYTF	TGTGCCAGCAGCTTAAGTGGTTCTAGGGGGCGCGTCTATGGCTACACCTTC
TRBV7-9	NA	NA	TRBJ2-7	CASSPSRGKYEQYF	TGTGCCAGCAGCCCCTCCAGAGGCAAGTACGAGCAGTACTTC
TRBV10-3	TRBD2	once	TRBJ2-3	CAITADQRGAGDTQYF	TGTGCCATTACGGCCGACCAGCGGGGGGCGGGGGATACGCAGTATTTT
TRBV6-1	TRBD2	NA	TRBJ2-7	CASSDQGLAGGIYEQYF	TGTGCCAGCAGTGATCAGGGACTAGCGGGGGGTATTTACGAGCAGTACTTC
TRBV5-4	NA	NA	TRBJ2-6	CASTDYSGANVLTF	TGTGCCAGCACGGACTACTCTGGGGCCAACGTCCTGACTTTC
TRBV11-3	NA	NA	TRBJ2-1	CASSPGPAYYNEQFF	TGTGCCAGCAGCCCGGGTCCCGCGTATTACAATGAGCAGTTCTTC
TRBV6-1	NA	few	TRBJ2-2	CASSEELHTGELFF	TGTGCCAGCAGTGAAGAACTCCACACCGGGGAGCTGTTTTTT
TRBV10-2	TRBD2	NA	TRBJ2-1	CASSKGTSGARGNEQFF	TGCGCCAGCAGTAAAGGGACTAGCGGGGCCCGAGGTAATGAGCAGTTCTTC